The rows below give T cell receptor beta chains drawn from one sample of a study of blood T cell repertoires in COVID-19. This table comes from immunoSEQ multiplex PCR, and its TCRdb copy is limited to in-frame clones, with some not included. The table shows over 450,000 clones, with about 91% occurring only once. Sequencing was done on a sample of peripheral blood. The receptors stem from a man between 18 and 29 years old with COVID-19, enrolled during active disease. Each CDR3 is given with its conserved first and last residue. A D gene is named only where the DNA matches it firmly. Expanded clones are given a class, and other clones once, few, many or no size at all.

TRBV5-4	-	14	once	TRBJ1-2	TGTGCCAGCAGCTCAAAACAGGGAAGGAGAGGCTACACCTTC	CASSSKQGRRGYTF
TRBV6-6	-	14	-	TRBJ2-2	TGTGCCAGCAGTTATGACTCGAGGATCGGGGAGCTGTTTTTT	CASSYDSRIGELFF
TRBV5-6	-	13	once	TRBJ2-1	TGTGCCAGCAGCTTGGTCGGAGGGATCGAGCAGTTCTTC	CASSLVGGIEQFF
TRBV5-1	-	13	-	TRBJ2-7	TGCGCCAGCAGCTTGGCTTCCAGCTACGAGCAGTACTTC	CASSLASSYEQYF
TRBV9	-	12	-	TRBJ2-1	TGTGCCAGCAGCGTAGGGCGGGGAGAGCAGTTCTTC	CASSVGRGEQFF
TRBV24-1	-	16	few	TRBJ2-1	TGTGCCACCCTCGGAGAGGGAGCAAGCTCCTACAATGAGCAGTTCTTC	CATLGEGASSYNEQFF
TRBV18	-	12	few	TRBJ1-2	TGTGCCAGCTCACCAGATAACAGAGGCTACACCTTC	CASSPDNRGYTF
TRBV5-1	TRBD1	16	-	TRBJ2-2	TGCGCCAGCAGCTTGGTGGGACAGGGAACCACCGGGGAGCTGTTTTTT	CASSLVGQGTTGELFF
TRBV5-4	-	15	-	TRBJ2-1	TGTGCCAGCAGCCGAGTAGGAGACTCGGGAAATGAGCAGTTCTTC	CASSRVGDSGNEQFF
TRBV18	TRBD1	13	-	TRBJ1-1	TGTGCCAGCTCATACAGGGGGGAGACTGAAGCTTTCTTT	CASSYRGETEAFF
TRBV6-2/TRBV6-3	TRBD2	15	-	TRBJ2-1	TGTGCCAGCAGTTACTATAGCGGGAGTATCCATGAGCAGTTCTTC	CASSYYSGSIHEQFF
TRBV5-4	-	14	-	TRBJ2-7	TGTGCCAGCAGTCTAATAGCGACCCCCTACGAGCAGTACTTC	CASSLIATPYEQYF
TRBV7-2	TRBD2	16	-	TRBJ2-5	TGTGCCTGCAGCCCGCTCGGGGCGGGGGGGCTGGAGACCCAGTACTTC	CACSPLGAGGLETQYF
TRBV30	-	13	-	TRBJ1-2	TGTGCCTGGAGTGTACTTGCTAACTATGGCTACACCTTC	CAWSVLANYGYTF
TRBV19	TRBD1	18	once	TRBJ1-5	TGTGCCAGGGGACGGACAGGGCTCCTTACTTATAGCAATCAGCCCCAGCATTTT	CARGRTGLLTYSNQPQHF
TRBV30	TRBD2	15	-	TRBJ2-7	TGTGCCTGGAGTGGACTAGCGGAGAGTCTCTACGAGCAGTACTTC	CAWSGLAESLYEQYF
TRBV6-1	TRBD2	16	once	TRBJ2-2	TGTGCCAGCAGTGTTTCTAGCGGGAGTCTTACCGGGGAGCTGTTTTTT	CASSVSSGSLTGELFF